The entry below gives a single TCR beta chain sequence along with its context. The antigen this receptor binds is unknown. No clone much larger than this one lies a single base away; base qualities are absent. The immunoSEQ Assay, a bias-controlled multiplex PCR, was used to amplify TCRbeta CDR3 regions from genomic DNA. In the source study's methods: The number of nucleated cells in each sample was estimated from the amplification of reference gene primers within the assay. To quantify the absolute abundance of each unique TCRbeta CDR3 rearrangement, sequence reads were collapsed and filtered. For each sample, productive Simpson clonality was calculated as the square root of Simpson's diversity index over productive rearrangements. TCRdb stores this immuneACCESS table with in-frame sequences only. Part of the clones is absent; in the studies checked, under half of the shortfall reflects unresolved V genes, and no reason is known for the rest. The V and J calls and clone size come from that table; D and trimming were worked out from the DNA. In this sample the table shows 300,000 to 450,000 clones, approximately 89% of which occur a single time. The ten largest clones add up to over 3.5% of the sample.

One collaborating source in Seattle enrolled patients during active infection and followed them longitudinally through the course of disease. Collaborating institutions collected whole blood in K2EDTA tubes following their own protocols. For TCRbeta analysis, collaborators shipped samples as frozen whole blood, isolated PBMCs, or DNA extracted from either of those sample types. The data were taken from a study of blood T cell repertoires in COVID-19 (dated by TCRdb to 2018 to 2020). About the study as a whole: Samples covering the acute and convalescent phases of COVID-19 were provided by collaborators in the United States, Italy and Spain. The prospective study material was composed of cDNA or gDNA derived from T cells, B-cell-depleted T cells, or PBMCs. Deeply sampled blood TCRbeta repertoires from subjects exposed to, actively infected with, or recovered from COVID-19 were included in the dataset. The repertoires were released in a freely available public database meant as a resource for research on the immune response to SARS-CoV-2. Samples were obtained from the ongoing ImmuneRACE study (first 160 participants) and from 1,200 or so subjects provided by 6 global collaborators. Sample metadata almost always included a de-identified subject ID, COVID-19 status, age in years and sex. HLA class I and class II types, where available, came from metadata supplied by the sample provider rather than from assay-based typing.

Results and caveats for the whole study, not just this receptor: The amount of clinical and demographic metadata varied by source and participant and was provided uncurated.

The sample consisted of peripheral blood. The clonotype originates from an older woman with COVID-19, enrolled during active disease.

The CDR3 region: CATRGQMNTEAFF. The sequenced DNA: TGTGCCACTAGAGGACAGATGAACACTGAAGCTTTCTTT. The chain is encoded by TRBV15 joined to TRBJ1-1; TRBD1 could be the D gene, as 6 bases match. The V and J ends are trimmed by 9 bases and 0 bases, leaving 11 bases between them. CDR1 and CDR2 are read off the germline V gene (reference sequence) as LNHNV and YYDKDF. The CDR3 starts with the cysteine, ends with the phenylalanine, and has 13 residues. The kept DNA is CDR3 alone, 39 bases in frame from the first base.